This is a list of T cell receptor beta chains from one sample in a study of T cell responses to AZD1222 COVID-19 vaccine. Sequencing used immunoSEQ multiplex PCR; TCRdb keeps in-frame clones, though not all of them. This table has more than 80,000 clones, 70% to 90% appearing once. The sequences come from peripheral blood, collected 28 days after the second AZD1222 dose. All receptors come from an adult who received the AZD1222 COVID-19 vaccine. Each CDR3 is given with its conserved first and last residue. Each record gives: clone size, D gene, V gene, J gene, CDR3 DNA, CDR3 protein. A D gene is named only where the DNA matches it firmly. Some rows have no size entry. The others give once, few or many, or a class for an expanded clone.

clone_size: -
d_call: -
v_call: TRBV10-3
j_call: TRBJ1-5
cdr3_nt: TGTGCCATCAGGGATGATAGCAATCAGCCCCAGCATTTT
cdr3_aa: CAIRDDSNQPQHF

clone_size: -
d_call: TRBD1
v_call: TRBV3-1/TRBV3-2
j_call: TRBJ1-1
cdr3_nt: TGTGCCAGCACCGTAGGACAGGGGAGGGCTTTCTTT
cdr3_aa: CASTVGQGRAFF

clone_size: -
d_call: TRBD1
v_call: TRBV25-1
j_call: TRBJ1-2
cdr3_nt: TGTGCCAGCACAGGCCCCGGGACAGGTGTTTCCTATGGCTACACCTTC
cdr3_aa: CASTGPGTGVSYGYTF

clone_size: once
d_call: -
v_call: TRBV20-1
j_call: TRBJ2-7
cdr3_nt: TGCAGTGGCAGTACAACCTACGAGCAGTACTTC
cdr3_aa: CSGSTTYEQYF

clone_size: once
d_call: -
v_call: TRBV30
j_call: TRBJ1-1
cdr3_nt: TGTGCCTGGACCCTCGACGGAGTTGTCACTGAAGCTTTCTTT
cdr3_aa: CAWTLDGVVTEAFF

clone_size: -
d_call: -
v_call: TRBV7-9
j_call: TRBJ1-2
cdr3_nt: TGTGCCAGCAGCTTAGCGGCAGCCAACTATGGCTACACCTTC
cdr3_aa: CASSLAAANYGYTF

clone_size: -
d_call: -
v_call: TRBV18
j_call: TRBJ1-6
cdr3_nt: TGTGCCAGCTCACCACGGCAGACAGACTCACCCCTCCACTTT
cdr3_aa: CASSPRQTDSPLHF

clone_size: few
d_call: -
v_call: TRBV9
j_call: TRBJ2-7
cdr3_nt: TGTGCCAGCAGCGTTGGCAGTACCGCCTACGAGCAGTACTTC
cdr3_aa: CASSVGSTAYEQYF

clone_size: -
d_call: -
v_call: TRBV19
j_call: TRBJ1-4
cdr3_nt: TGTGCCAGTGGAGGAGGGTTGGGTGAAAAACTGTTTTTT
cdr3_aa: CASGGGLGEKLFF

clone_size: -
d_call: -
v_call: TRBV6-6
j_call: TRBJ2-7
cdr3_nt: TGTGCCAGCAGCTCGACAGTCTACGAGCAGTACTTC
cdr3_aa: CASSSTVYEQYF

clone_size: once
d_call: TRBD1
v_call: TRBV28
j_call: TRBJ2-7
cdr3_nt: TGTGCCAGCAGTTTATCTGACAGGGGGCGTGAGCAGTACTTC
cdr3_aa: CASSLSDRGREQYF

clone_size: -
d_call: -
v_call: TRBV6-6
j_call: TRBJ1-1
cdr3_nt: TGTGCCAGCAGTTACAAAGAAGGGGGGAGCACTGAAGCTTTCTTT
cdr3_aa: CASSYKEGGSTEAFF

clone_size: few
d_call: -
v_call: TRBV21-1
j_call: TRBJ1-2
cdr3_nt: TGTGCCAGCAGCAAAGGATGGAGCCGCGGTGGCTACACCTTC
cdr3_aa: CASSKGWSRGGYTF

clone_size: -
d_call: TRBD1
v_call: TRBV7-3
j_call: TRBJ2-7
cdr3_nt: TGTGCCAGCAGCCGAACCGGGACAGGTGTCGAGCAGTACTTC
cdr3_aa: CASSRTGTGVEQYF

clone_size: -
d_call: -
v_call: TRBV7-2
j_call: TRBJ1-6
cdr3_nt: TGTGCCAGCAGCCCTCCGGGGATCGGAAATTCACCCCTCCACTTT
cdr3_aa: CASSPPGIGNSPLHF

clone_size: -
d_call: TRBD1
v_call: TRBV19
j_call: TRBJ1-6
cdr3_nt: TGTGCCAGTAGTATCGATCCGGGACAGAAGAATTCACCCCTCCACTTT
cdr3_aa: CASSIDPGQKNSPLHF

clone_size: -
d_call: -
v_call: TRBV30
j_call: TRBJ1-1
cdr3_nt: TGTGCCTTTTGGTGGAACACTGAAGCTTTCTTT
cdr3_aa: CAFWWNTEAFF

clone_size: -
d_call: TRBD1
v_call: TRBV5-5
j_call: TRBJ2-2
cdr3_nt: TGTGCCAGCAGCCAACAGGGGGCGAACACCGGGGAGCTGTTTTTT
cdr3_aa: CASSQQGANTGELFF

clone_size: -
d_call: -
v_call: TRBV7-2
j_call: TRBJ1-6
cdr3_nt: TGTGCCAGCAGCTTAATAAGAGCAGGGAATTCACCCCTCCACTTT
cdr3_aa: CASSLIRAGNSPLHF

clone_size: -
d_call: -
v_call: TRBV19
j_call: TRBJ1-5
cdr3_nt: TGTGCCAGTAGTATCGGGGGGCGCAATCAGCCCCAGCATTTT
cdr3_aa: CASSIGGRNQPQHF

clone_size: once
d_call: -
v_call: TRBV7-8
j_call: TRBJ1-2
cdr3_nt: TGTGCCAGCAGCTTAGCGCCGGTTATCTATGGCTACACCTTC
cdr3_aa: CASSLAPVIYGYTF

clone_size: -
d_call: -
v_call: TRBV18
j_call: TRBJ1-4
cdr3_nt: TGTGCCAGCTCACCACAGGTTTGGGAAAAACTGTTTTTT
cdr3_aa: CASSPQVWEKLFF

clone_size: few
d_call: -
v_call: TRBV29-1
j_call: TRBJ2-1
cdr3_nt: TGCAGCGGCGGGCCTCCTGTCCTTAGTGAGCAGTTCTTC
cdr3_aa: CSGGPPVLSEQFF

clone_size: -
d_call: -
v_call: TRBV28
j_call: TRBJ1-1
cdr3_nt: TGTGCCAGCAGTTTTGTGTATGAAGCTTTCTTT
cdr3_aa: CASSFVYEAFF

clone_size: -
d_call: -
v_call: TRBV5-6
j_call: TRBJ1-1
cdr3_nt: TGTGCCAGCAGCTTGCCTGTTAACACTGAAGCTTTCTTT
cdr3_aa: CASSLPVNTEAFF

clone_size: -
d_call: -
v_call: TRBV19
j_call: TRBJ1-3
cdr3_nt: TGTGCCAGTGGAGGGCTATACTCTGGAAACACCATATATTTT
cdr3_aa: CASGGLYSGNTIYF

clone_size: -
d_call: -
v_call: TRBV7-9
j_call: TRBJ1-6
cdr3_nt: TGTGCCAGCAGCTTAACAGAATACGGTTCACCCCTCCACTTT
cdr3_aa: CASSLTEYGSPLHF

clone_size: -
d_call: TRBD1
v_call: TRBV10-3
j_call: TRBJ1-2
cdr3_nt: TGTGCCATCAGTGAGTCTCCTGGACAGGGGGGGGCTAACTATGGCTACACCTTC
cdr3_aa: CAISESPGQGGANYGYTF

clone_size: -
d_call: -
v_call: TRBV29-1
j_call: TRBJ1-2
cdr3_nt: TGCAGCGTTGGAACAGGCCTCGGGTATGGCTACACCTTC
cdr3_aa: CSVGTGLGYGYTF

clone_size: -
d_call: TRBD1
v_call: TRBV4-3
j_call: TRBJ1-1
cdr3_nt: TGCGCCCCACCTACTCGGGACAGAACATTTGGCCCTGAAGCTTTCTTT
cdr3_aa: CAPPTRDRTFGPEAFF

clone_size: once
d_call: -
v_call: TRBV5-1
j_call: TRBJ1-3
cdr3_nt: TGCGCCAGCAGTGCCGGGACGACTGGAAACACCATATATTTT
cdr3_aa: CASSAGTTGNTIYF

clone_size: -
d_call: -
v_call: TRBV5-4
j_call: TRBJ2-5
cdr3_nt: TGTGCCAGCAGCTTGAATAACAGGCTCACTCAAGAGACCCAGTACTTC
cdr3_aa: CASSLNNRLTQETQYF

clone_size: -
d_call: -
v_call: TRBV5-1
j_call: TRBJ2-1
cdr3_nt: TGCGCCAGCAGCTTGCCAGGCCCCTACAATGAGCAGTTCTTC
cdr3_aa: CASSLPGPYNEQFF

clone_size: -
d_call: -
v_call: TRBV14
j_call: TRBJ2-5
cdr3_nt: TGTGCCAGCAGCCAAGAGTGGGGGTCCAGGACCCAGTACTTC
cdr3_aa: CASSQEWGSRTQYF

clone_size: -
d_call: -
v_call: TRBV3-1/TRBV3-2
j_call: TRBJ2-5
cdr3_nt: TGTGCCAGCAGCCAAGATCCTAAGGGCGGGACCCAGTACTTC
cdr3_aa: CASSQDPKGGTQYF

clone_size: few
d_call: -
v_call: TRBV6-2/TRBV6-3
j_call: TRBJ1-5
cdr3_nt: TGTGCCAGCAGTTACGGGACAACTCAGCCCCAGCATTTT
cdr3_aa: CASSYGTTQPQHF

clone_size: -
d_call: -
v_call: TRBV19
j_call: TRBJ2-2
cdr3_nt: TGTGCCAGTATGACTAGTCTGAACACCGGGGAGCTGTTTTTT
cdr3_aa: CASMTSLNTGELFF

clone_size: -
d_call: -
v_call: TRBV28
j_call: TRBJ2-1
cdr3_nt: TGTGCCAGCAGTTTGGTCAGACAATCCTACAATGAGCAGTTCTTC
cdr3_aa: CASSLVRQSYNEQFF

clone_size: -
d_call: -
v_call: TRBV6-5
j_call: TRBJ1-3
cdr3_nt: TGTGCCAGCAGTTATCGGGTACTGGACACCATATATTTT
cdr3_aa: CASSYRVLDTIYF

clone_size: -
d_call: TRBD1
v_call: TRBV19
j_call: TRBJ1-2
cdr3_nt: TGTGCCAGTAGTACAGGGGGGAGCGTTAACTATGGCTACACCTTC
cdr3_aa: CASSTGGSVNYGYTF

clone_size: -
d_call: -
v_call: TRBV6-2/TRBV6-3
j_call: TRBJ2-5
cdr3_nt: TGTGCCAGCAGACCTGCGGGGGCCTTGGAGACCCAGTACTTC
cdr3_aa: CASRPAGALETQYF

clone_size: -
d_call: -
v_call: TRBV5-4
j_call: TRBJ1-1
cdr3_nt: TGTGCCAGCAGCTTCACGTTGGGTAAAGCTTTCTTT
cdr3_aa: CASSFTLGKAFF

clone_size: few
d_call: -
v_call: TRBV11-2
j_call: TRBJ1-3
cdr3_nt: TGTGCCAGCAGCTTAGGGGGGAGCTCTGGAAACACCATATATTTT
cdr3_aa: CASSLGGSSGNTIYF

clone_size: -
d_call: TRBD1
v_call: TRBV4-3
j_call: TRBJ1-2
cdr3_nt: TGCGCCAGCAGCCATAATCCCACAGGGGGCGGCTACACCTTC
cdr3_aa: CASSHNPTGGGYTF

clone_size: once
d_call: TRBD2
v_call: TRBV4-3
j_call: TRBJ2-7
cdr3_nt: TGCGCCAGCAGCCAAGGGACTAGCGGTACCTACGAGCAGTACTTC
cdr3_aa: CASSQGTSGTYEQYF

clone_size: -
d_call: TRBD2
v_call: TRBV27
j_call: TRBJ2-7
cdr3_nt: TGTGCCAGCAGTCGAACACTGACTAGCGCCTCCTACGAGCAGTACTTC
cdr3_aa: CASSRTLTSASYEQYF

clone_size: once
d_call: TRBD1
v_call: TRBV19
j_call: TRBJ1-2
cdr3_nt: TGTGCCAGTACCCCACAGGGGGGGTATGGCTACACCTTC
cdr3_aa: CASTPQGGYGYTF

clone_size: -
d_call: TRBD1
v_call: TRBV18
j_call: TRBJ1-5
cdr3_nt: TGTGCCAGCTCACCCGGGGACAGGGTGGTCGGAAATCAGCCCCAGCATTTT
cdr3_aa: CASSPGDRVVGNQPQHF

clone_size: -
d_call: TRBD1
v_call: TRBV18
j_call: TRBJ2-3
cdr3_nt: TGTGCCAGCTCACGCCAAACAGGGGGGACAGATACGCAGTATTTT
cdr3_aa: CASSRQTGGTDTQYF

clone_size: -
d_call: -
v_call: TRBV11-2
j_call: TRBJ2-4
cdr3_nt: TGTGCCAGCAGCAACAGGGCTACCAAAAACATTCAGTACTTC
cdr3_aa: CASSNRATKNIQYF

clone_size: -
d_call: -
v_call: TRBV9
j_call: TRBJ1-1
cdr3_nt: TGTGCCAGCACCTCCCAGGGTGGTGGGACTGAAGCTTTCTTT
cdr3_aa: CASTSQGGGTEAFF

clone_size: -
d_call: TRBD1
v_call: TRBV27
j_call: TRBJ1-4
cdr3_nt: TGTGCCAGCAGTTCAACAACAGGGGCTGCTAATGAAAAACTGTTTTTT
cdr3_aa: CASSSTTGAANEKLFF

clone_size: -
d_call: -
v_call: TRBV7-9
j_call: TRBJ2-3
cdr3_nt: TGTTGTTGGGACGGGGACACAGATACGCAGTATTTT
cdr3_aa: CCWDGDTDTQYF

clone_size: few
d_call: -
v_call: TRBV6-6
j_call: TRBJ1-6
cdr3_nt: TGTGCCAGCAGTCTCATTCGAAGCGAATCCCATGGTAATTCACCCCTCCACTTT
cdr3_aa: CASSLIRSESHGNSPLHF

clone_size: -
d_call: -
v_call: TRBV24-1
j_call: TRBJ1-5
cdr3_nt: TGTGCCACCAGTGATTCAGTAAATAGCAATCAGCCCCAGCATTTT
cdr3_aa: CATSDSVNSNQPQHF

clone_size: -
d_call: -
v_call: TRBV19
j_call: TRBJ1-6
cdr3_nt: TGTGCCAGTAGTACCCAACAAGGTTCACCCCTCCACTTT
cdr3_aa: CASSTQQGSPLHF

clone_size: -
d_call: -
v_call: TRBV19
j_call: TRBJ1-1
cdr3_nt: TGTGCCAGTAGTATAGTTCCCAGGGAACACACTGAAGCTTTCTTT
cdr3_aa: CASSIVPREHTEAFF

clone_size: -
d_call: -
v_call: TRBV6-5
j_call: TRBJ2-1
cdr3_nt: TGTGCCAGCATCCAAGGGCCGAGCTCCTACAATGAGCAGTTCTTC
cdr3_aa: CASIQGPSSYNEQFF